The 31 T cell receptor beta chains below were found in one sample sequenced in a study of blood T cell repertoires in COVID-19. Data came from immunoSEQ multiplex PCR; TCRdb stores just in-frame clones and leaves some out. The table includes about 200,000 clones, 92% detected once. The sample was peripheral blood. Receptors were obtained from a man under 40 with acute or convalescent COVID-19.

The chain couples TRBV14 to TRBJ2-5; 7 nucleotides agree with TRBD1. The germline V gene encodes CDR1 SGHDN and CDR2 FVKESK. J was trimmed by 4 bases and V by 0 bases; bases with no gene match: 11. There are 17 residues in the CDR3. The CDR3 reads CASSQDILGRGTETQYF. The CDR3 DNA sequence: TGTGCCAGCAGCCAAGATATATTAGGCAGGGGGACAGAGACCCAGTACTTC.

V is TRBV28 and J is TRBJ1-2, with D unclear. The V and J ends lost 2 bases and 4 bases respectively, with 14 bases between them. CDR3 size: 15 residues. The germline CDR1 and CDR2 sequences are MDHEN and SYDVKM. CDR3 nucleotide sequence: TGTGCCAGCAGTTTACTAGCCTGGACTTCCTATGGCTACACCTTC. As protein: CASSLLAWTSYGYTF.

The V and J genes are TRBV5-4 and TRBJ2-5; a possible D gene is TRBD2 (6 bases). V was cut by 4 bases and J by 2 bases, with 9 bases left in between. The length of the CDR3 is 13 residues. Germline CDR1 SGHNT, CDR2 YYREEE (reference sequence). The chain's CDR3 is CASSRDWQETQYF. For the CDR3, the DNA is TGTGCCAGCAGCCGGGACTGGCAAGAGACCCAGTACTTC.

For the CDR3, the DNA is TGTGCCAGTGGGGACAGGGGAAATCAGCCCCAGCATTTT. Protein: CASGDRGNQPQHF. The gene calls are TRBV6-5 and TRBJ1-5; TRBD1 matches at 10 bases. The CDR3 is 13 residues long. V lost 9 bases and J lost 4; bases outside the gene matches: 3. CDR1 and CDR2 from the germline V gene are MNHEY and SVGAGI.

The DNA for the CDR3 is TGTGCCAGCAGCGTTTTCGGCCCGGAGGAGCAGTACTTC. Translating it yields CASSVFGPEEQYF. The rearrangement uses TRBV9 and TRBJ2-7; D is ambiguous. The CDR3 length is 13 residues. With 2 bases removed from V and 7 bases from J, the gap between germline ends came to 13 bases. The germline CDR1 and CDR2 sequences are SGDLS and YYNGEE.

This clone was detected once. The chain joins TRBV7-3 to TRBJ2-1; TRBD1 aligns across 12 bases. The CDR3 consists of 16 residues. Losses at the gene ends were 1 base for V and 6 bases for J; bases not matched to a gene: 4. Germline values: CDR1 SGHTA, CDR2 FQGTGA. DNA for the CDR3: TGTGCCAGCAGCTTAATGGGGACAGGGGGCATCAATGAGCAGTTCTTC. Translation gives CASSLMGTGGINEQFF.

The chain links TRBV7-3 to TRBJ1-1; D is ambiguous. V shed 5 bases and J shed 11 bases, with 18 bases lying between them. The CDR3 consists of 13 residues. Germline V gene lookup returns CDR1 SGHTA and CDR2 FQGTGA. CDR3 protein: CASSLDWSQEAFF. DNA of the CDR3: TGTGCCAGCAGCCTCGACTGGTCGCAAGAGGCTTTCTTT.

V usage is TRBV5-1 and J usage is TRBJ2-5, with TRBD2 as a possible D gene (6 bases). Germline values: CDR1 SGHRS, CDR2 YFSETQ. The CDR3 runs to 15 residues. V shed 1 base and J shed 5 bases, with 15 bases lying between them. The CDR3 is CASSLYSLEGETQYF. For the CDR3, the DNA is TGCGCCAGCAGCTTGTATTCCTTGGAGGGGGAGACCCAGTACTTC.

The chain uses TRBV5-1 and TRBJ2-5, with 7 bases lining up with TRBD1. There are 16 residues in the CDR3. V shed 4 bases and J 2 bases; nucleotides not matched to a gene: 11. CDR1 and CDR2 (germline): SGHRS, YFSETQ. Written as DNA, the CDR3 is TGCGCCAGCAGCCCGTCGTACGGCAGGGGGCAAGAGACCCAGTACTTC. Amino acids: CASSPSYGRGQETQYF.

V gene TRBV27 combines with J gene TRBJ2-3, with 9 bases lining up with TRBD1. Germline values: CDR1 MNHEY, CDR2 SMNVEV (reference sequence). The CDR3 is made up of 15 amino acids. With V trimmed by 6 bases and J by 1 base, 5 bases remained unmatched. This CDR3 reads CASSWRTGGTDTQYF. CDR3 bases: TGTGCCAGCAGCTGGAGGACAGGGGGCACAGATACGCAGTATTTT.

For the CDR3, the DNA is TGTGCCAGCCGTGGGGGGGGTAGCAATGAGCAGTTCTTC. It encodes CASRGGGSNEQFF. The genes are TRBV4-2 and TRBJ2-1; 7 bases match TRBD2. V lost 8 bases, J lost 6 bases, and 7 bases stayed unmatched. CDR3 length: 13 amino acids. CDR1 is LGHNA, CDR2 YNFKEQ, per germline.

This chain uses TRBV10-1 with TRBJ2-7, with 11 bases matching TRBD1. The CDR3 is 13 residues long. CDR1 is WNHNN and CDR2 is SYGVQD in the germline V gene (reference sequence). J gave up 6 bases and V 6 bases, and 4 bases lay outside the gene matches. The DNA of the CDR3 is TGCGCCAGCAGCGCCGGGACAGGGGGCGAGCAGTACTTC. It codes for CASSAGTGGEQYF.

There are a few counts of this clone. CDR3 region: CASSLFTSGDVTGELFF. Here the CDR3 DNA reads TGTGCCAGCAGCTTATTTACTAGCGGGGATGTGACCGGGGAGCTGTTTTTT. The chain links TRBV7-3 to TRBJ2-2, with TRBD2 matching over 10 bases. CDR1 is SGHTA and CDR2 is FQGTGA in the germline V gene. CDR3 length equals 17 residues. V shed 2 bases and J 5 bases; nucleotides not matched to a gene: 8.

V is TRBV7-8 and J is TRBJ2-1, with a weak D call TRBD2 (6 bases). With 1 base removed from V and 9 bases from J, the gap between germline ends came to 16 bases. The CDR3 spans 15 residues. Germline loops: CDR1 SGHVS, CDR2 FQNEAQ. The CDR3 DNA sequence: TGTGCCAGCAGCTTAGGGAGGCGGAGGGGAACTGAGCAGTTCTTC. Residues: CASSLGRRRGTEQFF. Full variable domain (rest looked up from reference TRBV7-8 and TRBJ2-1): GAGVSQSPRYKVAKRGQDVALRCDPISGHVSLFWYQQALGQGPEFLTYFQNEAQLDKSGLPSDRFFAERPEGSVSTLKIQRTQQEDSAVYLCASSLGRRRGTEQFFGPGTRLTVL.

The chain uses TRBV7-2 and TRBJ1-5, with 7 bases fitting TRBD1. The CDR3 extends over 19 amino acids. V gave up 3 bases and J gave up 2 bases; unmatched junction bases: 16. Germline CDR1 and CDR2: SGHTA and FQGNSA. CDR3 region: CASSFTPWTGKVRNQPQHF. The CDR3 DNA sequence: TGTGCCAGCAGCTTCACCCCTTGGACAGGCAAGGTTCGCAATCAGCCCCAGCATTTT. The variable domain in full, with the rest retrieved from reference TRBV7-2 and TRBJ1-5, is GAGVSQSPSNKVTEKGKDVELRCDPISGHTALYWYRQSLGQGLEFLIYFQGNSAPDKSGLPSDRFSAERTGGSVSTLTIQRTQQEDSAVYLCASSFTPWTGKVRNQPQHFGDGTRLSIL.

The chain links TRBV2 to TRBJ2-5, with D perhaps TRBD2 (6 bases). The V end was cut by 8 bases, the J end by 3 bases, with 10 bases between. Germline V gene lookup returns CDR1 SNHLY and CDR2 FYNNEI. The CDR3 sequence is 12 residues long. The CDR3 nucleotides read TGTGCCAGCCGGGACTCCGAAGAGACCCAGTACTTC. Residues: CASRDSEETQYF.

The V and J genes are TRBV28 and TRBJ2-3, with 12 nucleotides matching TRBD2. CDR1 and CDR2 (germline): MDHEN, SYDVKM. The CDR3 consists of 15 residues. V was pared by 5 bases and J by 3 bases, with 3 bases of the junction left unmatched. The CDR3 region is CASSLAGGRTDTQYF. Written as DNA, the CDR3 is TGTGCCAGCAGTCTAGCGGGAGGGAGGACAGATACGCAGTATTTT.

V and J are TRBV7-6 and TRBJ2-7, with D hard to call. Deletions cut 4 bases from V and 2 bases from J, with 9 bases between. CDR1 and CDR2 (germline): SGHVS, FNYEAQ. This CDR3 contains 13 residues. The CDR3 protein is CASSSSRAYEQYF. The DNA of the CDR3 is TGTGCCAGCAGCTCCTCCCGGGCCTACGAGCAGTACTTC.

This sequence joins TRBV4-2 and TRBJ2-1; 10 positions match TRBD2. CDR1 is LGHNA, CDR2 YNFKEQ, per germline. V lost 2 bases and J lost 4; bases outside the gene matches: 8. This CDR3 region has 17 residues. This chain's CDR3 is CASSQTLMTSGYNEQFF. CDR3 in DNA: TGTGCCAGCAGCCAAACATTGATGACTAGCGGGTACAATGAGCAGTTCTTC.

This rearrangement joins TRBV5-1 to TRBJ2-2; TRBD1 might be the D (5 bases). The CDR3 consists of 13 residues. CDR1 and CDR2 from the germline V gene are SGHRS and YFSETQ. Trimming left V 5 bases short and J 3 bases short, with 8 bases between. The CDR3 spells CASSSQDTGELFF. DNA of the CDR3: TGCGCCAGCAGTTCACAGGACACCGGGGAGCTGTTTTTT. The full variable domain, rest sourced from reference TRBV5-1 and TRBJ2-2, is KAGVTQTPRYLIKTRGQQVTLSCSPISGHRSVSWYQQTPGQGLQFLFEYFSETQRNKGNFPGRFSGRQFSNSRSEMNVSTLELGDSALYLCASSSQDTGELFFGEGSRLTVL.

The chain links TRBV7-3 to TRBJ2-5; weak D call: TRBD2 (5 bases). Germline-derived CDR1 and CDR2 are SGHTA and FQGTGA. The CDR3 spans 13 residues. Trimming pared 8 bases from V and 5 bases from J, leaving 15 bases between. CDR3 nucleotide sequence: TGTGCCAGCGCCAAAGGGAGAGGGGAGACCCAGTACTTC. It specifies CASAKGRGETQYF.

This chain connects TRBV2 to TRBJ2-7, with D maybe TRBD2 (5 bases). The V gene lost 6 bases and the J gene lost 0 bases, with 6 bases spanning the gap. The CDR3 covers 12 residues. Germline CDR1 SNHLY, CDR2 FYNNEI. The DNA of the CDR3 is TGTGCCAGCAGGGGGAGCTCCTACGAGCAGTACTTC. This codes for CASRGSSYEQYF. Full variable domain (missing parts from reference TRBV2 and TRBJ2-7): EPEVTQTPSHQVTQMGQEVILRCVPISNHLYFYWYRQILGQKVEFLVSFYNNEISEKSEIFDDQFSVERPDGSNFTLKIRSTKLEDSAMYFCASRGSSYEQYFGPGTRLTVT.

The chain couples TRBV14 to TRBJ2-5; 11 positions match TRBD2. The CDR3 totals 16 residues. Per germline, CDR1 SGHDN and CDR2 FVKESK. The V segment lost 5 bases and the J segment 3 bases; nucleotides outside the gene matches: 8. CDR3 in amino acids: CASSTRLAGLEETQYF. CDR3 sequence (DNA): TGTGCCAGCAGCACCCGACTAGCGGGGTTAGAAGAGACCCAGTACTTC.

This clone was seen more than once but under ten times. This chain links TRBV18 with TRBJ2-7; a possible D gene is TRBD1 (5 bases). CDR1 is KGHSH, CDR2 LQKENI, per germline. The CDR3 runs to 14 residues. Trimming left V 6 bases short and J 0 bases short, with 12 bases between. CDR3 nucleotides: TGTGCCAGCTCGACAGACTGGCTCTCCTACGAGCAGTACTTC. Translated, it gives CASSTDWLSYEQYF. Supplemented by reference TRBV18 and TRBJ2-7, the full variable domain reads NAGVMQNPRHLVRRRGQEARLRCSPMKGHSHVYWYRQLPEEGLKFMVYLQKENIIDESGMPKERFSAEFPKEGPSILRIQQVVRGDSAAYFCASSTDWLSYEQYFGPGTRLTVT.

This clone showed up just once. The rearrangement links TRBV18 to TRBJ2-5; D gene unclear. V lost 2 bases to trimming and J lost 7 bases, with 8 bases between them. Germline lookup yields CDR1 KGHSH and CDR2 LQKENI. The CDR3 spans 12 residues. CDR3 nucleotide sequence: TGTGCCAGCTCACCAGACCGCGGGACCCAGTACTTC. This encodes CASSPDRGTQYF.

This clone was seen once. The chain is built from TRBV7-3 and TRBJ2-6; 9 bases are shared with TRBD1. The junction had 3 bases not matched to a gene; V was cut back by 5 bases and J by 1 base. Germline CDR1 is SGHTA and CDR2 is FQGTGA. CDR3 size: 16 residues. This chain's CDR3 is CASSPGTGSGANVLTF. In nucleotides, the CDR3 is TGTGCCAGCAGCCCCGGGACAGGGTCTGGGGCCAACGTCCTGACTTTC.

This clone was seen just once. The CDR3 spells CSASISGRGATEWETQYF. CDR3 sequence (DNA): TGCAGTGCTAGTATTAGTGGCAGGGGAGCTACCGAGTGGGAGACCCAGTACTTC. The gene calls are TRBV20-1 and TRBJ2-5; weak D call: TRBD1 (6 bases). Germline V lookup: CDR1 DFQATT, CDR2 SNEGSKA (reference sequence). This CDR3 comprises 18 residues. V gave up 3 bases and J gave up 5 bases, with 28 bases separating them.

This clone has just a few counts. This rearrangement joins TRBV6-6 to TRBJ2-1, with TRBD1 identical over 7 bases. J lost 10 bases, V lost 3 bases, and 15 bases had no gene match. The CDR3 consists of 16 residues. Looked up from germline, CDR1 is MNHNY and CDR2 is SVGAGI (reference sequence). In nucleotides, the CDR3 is TGTGCCAGCAGTTATTCGACAGGGTACCCGACTGGCGAGCAGTTCTTC. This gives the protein CASSYSTGYPTGEQFF.

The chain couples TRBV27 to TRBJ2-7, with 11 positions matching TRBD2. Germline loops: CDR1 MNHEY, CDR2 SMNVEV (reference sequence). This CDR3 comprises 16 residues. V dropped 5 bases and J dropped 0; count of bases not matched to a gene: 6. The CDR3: CASSPQLAGASYEQYF. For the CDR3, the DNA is TGTGCCAGCAGTCCCCAACTAGCGGGAGCCTCCTACGAGCAGTACTTC.

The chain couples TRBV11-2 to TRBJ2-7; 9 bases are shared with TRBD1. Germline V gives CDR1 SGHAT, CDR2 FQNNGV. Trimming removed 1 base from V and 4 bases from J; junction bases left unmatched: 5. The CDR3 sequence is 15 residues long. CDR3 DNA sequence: TGTGCCAGCAGCTTAGGGACAGGGGCGTTGTACGAGCAGTACTTC. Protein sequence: CASSLGTGALYEQYF.

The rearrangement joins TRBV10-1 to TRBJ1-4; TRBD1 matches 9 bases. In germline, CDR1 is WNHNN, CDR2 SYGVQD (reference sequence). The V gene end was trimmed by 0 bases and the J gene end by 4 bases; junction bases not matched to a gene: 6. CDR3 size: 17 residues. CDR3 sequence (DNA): TGCGCCAGCAGTGAGTCGGGACAGGGAAATGTTAATGAAAAACTGTTTTTT. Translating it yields CASSESGQGNVNEKLFF.